These 18 T cell receptor beta chains originate from one sample sequenced in a study of control samples from healthy donors and cancer patients. Clones were read by immunoSEQ multiplex PCR, and TCRdb kept only the in-frame ones, dropping some. Seen here are some 40,000 clones, approximately 82% observed once, and the top ten hold roughly a fifth. The sample comprised PBMCs. The receptors originated from a woman aged 55-75 years with lung cancer.

The J gene is TRBJ1-1, the V gene TRBV9; 8 positions match TRBD1. The CDR3 contains 14 residues. The V segment lost 3 bases and the J segment 4 bases; nucleotides outside the gene matches: 5. The germline CDR1 and CDR2 sequences are SGDLS and YYNGEE. CDR3 loop: CASSETGAATEAFF. In DNA form, the CDR3 reads TGTGCCAGCAGCGAGACAGGGGCCGCCACTGAAGCTTTCTTT.

This chain links TRBV19 with TRBJ2-2; 12 bases map to TRBD1. The CDR3 runs to 18 residues. V lost 4 bases and J lost 7; bases outside the gene matches: 13. CDR1 LNHDA and CDR2 SQIVND come from the germline V gene (reference sequence). This CDR3 reads CASSNPQGTGGIDGELFF. In DNA form, the CDR3 reads TGTGCCAGTAGTAACCCCCAAGGGACAGGGGGCATTGACGGGGAGCTGTTTTTT.

The gene calls are TRBV7-9 and TRBJ2-7, with 8 nucleotides matching TRBD2. CDR3 length: 17 amino acids. The V segment lost 5 bases and the J segment 2 bases; nucleotides outside the gene matches: 14. Germline CDR1 reads SEHNR; CDR2 reads FQNEAQ (reference sequence). The CDR3 nucleotides read TGTGCCAGCAGCATGGGACTAGTCTATTCCGAGGCCTACGAGCAGTACTTC. Translation: CASSMGLVYSEAYEQYF.

The chain uses TRBV3-1 (or the pseudogene TRBV3-2) and TRBJ1-2; D perhaps matches TRBD1 (5 bases). V was pared by 0 bases and J by 3 bases, with 8 bases between. Germline CDR1 reads LGHDT; CDR2 reads YNNKEL (reference sequence). The CDR3 is made up of 14 amino acids. The CDR3 DNA reads TGTGCCAGCAGCCAAGAAGCAGGGTACTATGGCTACACCTTC. Protein: CASSQEAGYYGYTF.

This clone has just one count. V and J are TRBV5-4 and TRBJ1-3; TRBD1 aligns across 7 bases. Germline CDR1 SGHNT, CDR2 YYREEE (reference sequence). The CDR3 runs 15 residues. V gave up 4 bases and J gave up 4 bases; unmatched junction bases: 8. CDR3 sequence (DNA): TGTGCCAGCAGCCTTGAGGGGGCGAGAGGAAACACCATATATTTT. Translation: CASSLEGARGNTIYF. The variable domain in full, completed from reference TRBV5-4 and TRBJ1-3, reads ETGVTQSPTHLIKTRGQQVTLRCSSQSGHNTVSWYQQALGQGPQFIFQYYREEENGRGNFPPRFSGLQFPNYSSELNVNALELDDSALYLCASSLEGARGNTIYFGEGSWLTVV.

The rearrangement joins TRBV7-2 to TRBJ1-1; 9 bases map to TRBD1. The J segment lost 3 bases and the V segment lost 2 bases, leaving 10 bases of the junction unmatched. CDR3 length: 17 amino acids. Germline V gene data show CDR1 as SGHTA and CDR2 as FQGNSA. CDR3 loop: CASSLNPYRGRYTEAFF. The CDR3 coding sequence is TGTGCCAGCAGCTTAAACCCCTACAGGGGGCGGTACACTGAAGCTTTCTTT.

The genes are TRBV7-2 and TRBJ2-2; D possibly corresponds to TRBD2 (6 bases). The CDR3 length is 16 residues. Germline assignment: CDR1 SGHTA and CDR2 FQGNSA. V was trimmed by 1 base and J by 5 bases, leaving 14 bases between them. The CDR3 nucleotides are TGTGCCAGCAGCTTAGGCCGCGGGACCATAACCGGGGAGCTGTTTTTT. Protein: CASSLGRGTITGELFF.

This CDR3 is CASSLASYNEQFF. The CDR3 DNA is TGCGCCAGCAGCTTGGCCTCCTACAATGAGCAGTTCTTC. The gene calls are TRBV5-1 and TRBJ2-1, with no clear D. The ends were cut back, 0 bases at V and 0 bases at J, with 1 base in the middle. This CDR3 comprises 13 residues. The germline gives CDR1 SGHRS, CDR2 YFSETQ. Full variable domain (rest looked up from reference TRBV5-1 and TRBJ2-1): KAGVTQTPRYLIKTRGQQVTLSCSPISGHRSVSWYQQTPGQGLQFLFEYFSETQRNKGNFPGRFSGRQFSNSRSEMNVSTLELGDSALYLCASSLASYNEQFFGPGTRLTVL.

CDR3: CASRDQGSGNQPQHF. CDR3 in DNA: TGTGCCAGCAGGGACCAGGGGTCTGGCAATCAGCCCCAGCATTTT. The V gene is TRBV6-5, the J gene TRBJ1-5; D may be TRBD1 (6 bases). The germline V gene has CDR1 MNHEY and CDR2 SVGAGI. The CDR3 extends over 15 amino acids. V was cut by 6 bases and J by 2 bases, with 14 bases left in between.

This clone came up once. This rearrangement joins TRBV5-1 to TRBJ1-3; D is possibly TRBD1 (6 bases). CDR3 length: 15 residues. Germline V gene lookup returns CDR1 SGHRS and CDR2 YFSETQ. V was pared by 0 bases and J by 2 bases, with 9 bases between. CDR3 nucleotides: TGCGCCAGCAGCTTGGGAGGGGGGCCTGGAAACACCATATATTTT. Translating gives CASSLGGGPGNTIYF.

V and J are TRBV9 and TRBJ1-6; D gene unclear. The CDR3 is made up of 13 amino acids. The V and J ends lost 0 bases and 9 bases respectively, with 7 bases between them. Germline V CDR1 and CDR2: SGDLS, YYNGEE. The CDR3 DNA reads as TGTGCCAGCAGCGTAGGTTTAGGTTCACCCCTCCACTTT. As protein: CASSVGLGSPLHF.

The V gene is TRBV29-1, the J gene TRBJ1-3, with D hard to call. This CDR3 spans 16 amino acids. In germline, CDR1 is SQVTM, CDR2 ANQGSEA. The V end was cut by 7 bases, the J end by 0 bases, with 19 bases between. The DNA of the CDR3 is TGCAGCGCTTTACCGACAAGCTCCCTCTCTGGAAACACCATATATTTT. It encodes CSALPTSSLSGNTIYF.

The sample holds one count of this clone. This chain connects TRBV2 to TRBJ1-5; D remains unclear. There are 15 residues in the CDR3. V lost 3 bases, J lost 2 bases, and 11 bases lay in between. CDR1 SNHLY and CDR2 FYNNEI come from the germline V gene. The CDR3 region has the DNA TGTGCCAGCAGTGAGGGGAGGGTGGGCAATCAGCCCCAGCATTTT. It yields the protein CASSEGRVGNQPQHF.

This clone was picked up one time. The CDR3 spells CASSSGPGADYGYTF. DNA for the CDR3: TGTGCCAGCAGCTCGGGGCCGGGGGCGGACTATGGCTACACCTTC. The gene calls are TRBV5-6 and TRBJ1-2, with a possible D match to TRBD1 (6 bases). This CDR3 is 15 amino acids long. From germline, CDR1 is SGHDT and CDR2 YYEEEE. V gave up 3 bases and J gave up 3 bases, with 15 bases separating them.

The V gene is TRBV18, the J gene TRBJ1-1; 10 nucleotides line up with TRBD1. Per the germline V gene, CDR1 is KGHSH and CDR2 is LQKENI. V lost 4 bases and J lost 9; bases outside the gene matches: 14. The CDR3 consists of 16 residues. The CDR3: CASSRNPGQGSVKAFF. The CDR3 DNA sequence: TGTGCCAGCTCACGTAACCCGGGACAGGGGAGTGTAAAAGCTTTCTTT.

V is TRBV6-2 or TRBV6-3 and J is TRBJ1-6; possible D gene TRBD1, 6 bases. The V end lost 4 bases, the J end lost 12 bases, and 7 bases lay between the germline ends. CDR3 length: 11 amino acids. Looked up from germline, CDR1 is MNHEY and CDR2 is SVGEGT. The chain's CDR3 is CASSLGGPLHF. Here the CDR3 DNA reads TGTGCCAGCAGTTTAGGGGGACCCCTCCACTTT.

This chain joins TRBV2 and TRBJ1-5, with unresolved D. Germline assignment: CDR1 SNHLY and CDR2 FYNNEI. The CDR3 runs to 14 residues. Trimming shortened V by 0 bases and J by 5 bases, and 8 bases separated the two germline ends. In nucleotides, the CDR3 is TGTGCCAGCAGTGAAGCGGGCGGGGATCAGCCCCAGCATTTT. It yields the protein CASSEAGGDQPQHF.

The rearrangement links TRBV3-1 (or the pseudogene TRBV3-2) to TRBJ2-7, with D tentatively TRBD1 (6 bases). There are 11 residues in the CDR3. The germline V and J ends were trimmed by 4 bases and 7 bases, with 8 bases remaining between them. Germline V CDR1 and CDR2: LGHDT, YNNKEL (reference sequence). The CDR3 DNA reads TGTGCCAGCAGCCGAGGGGGTGAGCAGTACTTC. This gives the protein CASSRGGEQYF.